Listed below are T cell receptor beta chains from one sample, sequenced in a study of blood T cell repertoires in COVID-19. TCRdb's table, derived via immunoSEQ multiplex PCR, lists solely in-frame clones and lacks some. The sample holds about 190,000 clones, approximately 81% seen once. The sequencing sample was made of peripheral blood. The receptors stem from a woman of 80 years or more with acute or convalescent COVID-19. Both conserved end residues are part of each CDR3.

V | CDR3
TRBV28 | CASSSEPGQGLF
TRBV30 | CAWRLAGGSYEQYF
TRBV5-1 | CASRRRERGNEQYF
TRBV7-2 | CASSQSGTSETQYF
TRBV4-1 | CASSQSQTTLVTGELFF
TRBV15 | CATSRGGSLNTEAFF
TRBV11-2 | CASSFRVGREKLFF
TRBV24-1 | CATRSGQGGSYTF
TRBV24-1 | CATSDLGGGQGTQYF
TRBV7-9 | CASSFEVDTEAFF
TRBV9 | CASSPGQNNQPQHF
TRBV19 | CASSYRALYEQYF
TRBV4-2 | CASSPRQGEGQPQHF
TRBV7-9 | CAGTTGPMNTEAFF
TRBV19 | CASSIMGGGVVQPQHF
TRBV4-3 | CASSQRGLADYEQYF
TRBV5-1 | CASSLSQETQYF
TRBV29-1 | CSGGATGTGELFF
TRBV7-9 | CASSFGDWRPKFF
TRBV20-1 | CSASALAGAPGDTQYF
TRBV19 | CASSSHRGTGISTDTQYF
TRBV18 | CASSPDYGYTF
TRBV11-1 | CASSLALPGMGTGELFF
TRBV5-1 | CASSSRQAYNEQFF
TRBV7-8 | CASSLAPSASDYQFF
TRBV27 | CASSPLGPLGAVGNTIYF
TRBV6-5 | CASSGQQETQYF
TRBV19 | CASSTPPGRVGYTF
TRBV18 | CASSPGEGAFYEQYF
TRBV7-2 | CASSFTSTGELFF
TRBV6-6 | CASSSEGRTEAFF
TRBV5-1 | CASSLDGSNTEAFF
TRBV29-1 | CSVEVTSSTDTQYF
TRBV7-3 | CASSFSGDRASGNTIYF
TRBV2 | CASSRTAGYGYTF
TRBV11-2 | CASSLDREDTIYF
TRBV24-1 | CATSDPSGGAYGYTF
TRBV7-7 | CASSRLAGVSYNEQFF
TRBV19 | CASSRDRGGQPQHF
TRBV15 | CATSVLYNSPLHF
TRBV18 | CASSPGQGTEAFF
TRBV21-1 | CASSNMEGEKDTQYF
TRBV5-1 | CASSSGVPYEQYF
TRBV12-5 | CASGLGNREGEQYF
TRBV5-6 | CASSLGLAASTDTQYF
TRBV30 | CACGDRVNEKLFF
TRBV10-3 | CAISNTGPPGELFF
TRBV7-9 | CASSFDREAYEQYF